This T cell receptor beta chain appears in the sequencing data of a study of sequential checkpoint blockade in melanoma (dated by TCRdb to between 2018 and 2020). Looking at the study overall: Patients were assigned by 1:1 randomization to either first-line nivolumab followed by ipilimumab (arm A) or ipilimumab followed by nivolumab (arm B). Maintenance nivolumab came after each of the two trial sequences. Study-level results and caveats: The response-prediction model combining TCR metrics and mutation burden needs validation in larger, independent patient cohorts.

The sample's treatment or condition, from its label and the paper: randomized to nivolumab then ipilimumab (arm A) or the reverse (arm B). None of the trial patients had been given prior DNA-damaging chemotherapy. Live CD3+CD8+ cells negative for CD19 and CD56 were sorted from thawed PBMCs on a FACS Aria II flow cytometer. Samples were obtained from patients with melanoma enrolled in CheckMate 064, a randomized, open-label phase II trial of sequential checkpoint blockade. Peripheral blood mononuclear cells were obtained through leukapheresis, purified using Ficoll-Paque, and frozen in human serum containing 10% DMSO. Immediately after sorting, the purity of the sorted blood CD3+CD8+ cells was confirmed to be >98%, and DNA was then extracted. TCRbeta CDR3 regions were immunosequenced from genomic DNA with the immunoSEQ Assay. Before high-throughput sequencing, genomic DNA was amplified using bias-controlled multiplex PCR. For the original study's pipeline: To quantify the absolute abundance of each unique TCRbeta CDR3 region, the sequences were collapsed and filtered. Clonality, defined as 1 minus Pielou's evenness, was calculated using productive rearrangements only. A previously published method was used to identify clones whose frequencies were significantly greater in on-treatment samples than in baseline samples. TCRdb took over this immuneACCESS table, retaining in-frame rearrangements with V and J assigned. Such tables are incomplete; in checked studies, under half of the missing clones stem from an unresolved V gene, and the remainder is unexplained. V, J and clone size are those of that table, while D and trimming were read from the DNA. The sample data list 25,000 to 35,000 clones, and under 85% of these were observed just once. About a sixth of the sample lies in the top ten.

Of note for this clone: Its antigen target is currently unknown. Within one base of it there is no much larger clone, and no base qualities were kept.

This material consisted of CD8+ T cells sorted from blood (inferred from file names), taken from a patient given nivolumab and ipilimumab in sequence. The receptor was derived from a human donor with melanoma.

The CDR3 region has the sequence CASSVGVNQPQHF. The sequence in DNA is TGTGCCAGCAGTGTCGGGGTCAATCAGCCCCAGCATTTT. Here the chain combines TRBV27 and TRBJ1-5; a confident D gene designation cannot be given. CDR1 and CDR2, looked up from the germline V gene (reference sequence), are MNHEY and SMNVEV. The V end loses 5 bases and the J end loses 3 bases, and a stretch of 8 bases separates them. The cysteine opens and the phenylalanine closes a CDR3 of 13 amino acids. Only the CDR3 part of the read is kept: 39 bases, read in frame from the first base.